These T cell receptor beta chains were read from a single sample in a study of cytomegalovirus exposure and HLA in healthy donors. Libraries were prepared by immunoSEQ multiplex PCR; TCRdb keeps only in-frame clonotypes and omits some of them. Of 150,000 to 200,000 clones detected, over 60% appear once; the ten largest clones hold about 2.3%. The sequencing input was PBMCs. These receptors were collected from a woman aged 45-60 years in good health and CMV-seronegative. Both conserved end residues are part of each CDR3. A D gene is named only where the DNA matches it firmly. Size tells how often a clone was seen (once, few, many) or the class of an expanded clone, and some rows leave it out.

>TRBV6-4|NA|TRBJ1-6|NA
TGTGCCAGCAGCCCAGAGGCCCGCCAGGGGACCCTCCACTTT
CASSPEARQGTLHF
>TRBV6-1|NA|TRBJ1-3|NA
TGTGCCAGCAGAACTACGGGGGCTGGAAACACCATATATTTT
CASRTTGAGNTIYF
>TRBV6-5|NA|TRBJ1-6|NA
TGTGCCAGCACCGCGCGTTCCTATAATTCACCCCTCCACTTT
CASTARSYNSPLHF
>TRBV29-1|NA|TRBJ2-2|TRBD1
TGCAGCGCAGAACCGGGACAGGGTCGCACCGGGGAGCTGTTTTTT
CSAEPGQGRTGELFF
>TRBV28|NA|TRBJ2-3|NA
TGTGCCAGCAGTTTCCAGGGTACAGATACGCAGTATTTT
CASSFQGTDTQYF
>TRBV15|NA|TRBJ1-2|NA
TGTGCCACCAGCAGGCGGGGGTATGGCTACACCTTC
CATSRRGYGYTF
>TRBV4-3|NA|TRBJ1-2|TRBD1
TGCGCCAGCAGCCAAGGCCGGACAGGGTCGGGGTATGGCTACACCTTC
CASSQGRTGSGYGYTF
>TRBV5-1|NA|TRBJ2-3|NA
TGCGCCAGCAGAAAACAGGTCCCCCCAGATACGCAGTATTTT
CASRKQVPPDTQYF
>TRBV16|NA|TRBJ2-1|NA
TGTGCCAGCAGCGGCTCCGATGAGCAGTTCTTC
CASSGSDEQFF
>TRBV4-3|NA|TRBJ2-5|TRBD2
TGCGCCAGCAGCCAAGATTTTGGCGGGAGGGCCTTAGAGACCCAGTACTTC
CASSQDFGGRALETQYF
>TRBV9|NA|TRBJ2-7|NA
TGTGCCAGCAGCGTAGGTGGGGGAGCGGGCGAGCAGTACTTC
CASSVGGGAGEQYF
>TRBV30|NA|TRBJ1-1|NA
TGTGCCTGGAGTGTAATGGGACTTGCCACTGAAGCTTTCTTT
CAWSVMGLATEAFF
>TRBV9|NA|TRBJ1-3|NA
TGTGCCAGCAGCGTTTCAGGTATCTCTGGAAACACCATATATTTT
CASSVSGISGNTIYF
>TRBV10-3|NA|TRBJ2-2|NA
TGTGCCATCAGTGAGTTGGCAGGGGCGCCTGCGACCGGGGAGCTGTTTTTT
CAISELAGAPATGELFF
>TRBV28|NA|TRBJ1-4|TRBD1
TGTGCCAGCAGTTCAATCCGACAGGGGGCGGCAAAACTGTTTTTT
CASSSIRQGAAKLFF
>TRBV20-1|few|TRBJ1-1|NA
TGCAGTGCTAGAGTCGAGGCAGGGGCTTTCTTT
CSARVEAGAFF
>TRBV28|NA|TRBJ2-1|NA
TGTGCCAGCAGTTTAGGAGTTTTCAATGAGCAGTTCTTC
CASSLGVFNEQFF
>TRBV6-5|NA|TRBJ1-5|NA
TGTGCCAGCAGTTCACGAGGCAGGGGATCAGGTCAGCCCCAGCATTTT
CASSSRGRGSGQPQHF
>TRBV7-2|NA|TRBJ2-2|TRBD1
TGTGCCAGCAGCGTCCGGGACAGGGGCACCGGGGAGCTGTTTTTT
CASSVRDRGTGELFF
>TRBV5-4|NA|TRBJ2-1|TRBD2
TGTGCCAGCAGCTTAGTCGGGGGAGGGATAAATGAGCAGTTCTTC
CASSLVGGGINEQFF
>TRBV15|NA|TRBJ2-2|NA
TGTGCCACCAGCAGAGATACCGGGAGAAACCCGAGCACCGGGGAGCTGTTTTTT
CATSRDTGRNPSTGELFF
>TRBV27|NA|TRBJ2-7|NA
TGTGCCAGCAGTACTCGTAAGTCAGGGGCCTACGAGCAGTACTTC
CASSTRKSGAYEQYF
>TRBV7-2|once|TRBJ2-3|TRBD2
TGTGCCAGCAGCCACAGCGGGAGGGGGGGGGATACGCAGTATTTT
CASSHSGRGGDTQYF
>TRBV18|NA|TRBJ1-1|NA
TGTGCCAGCTCACCACTCGATACAATGAACACTGAAGCTTTCTTT
CASSPLDTMNTEAFF
>TRBV29-1|NA|TRBJ2-2|NA
TGCAGCGTTGCGGAGGATAGGAGCACCGGGGAGCTGTTTTTT
CSVAEDRSTGELFF
>TRBV10-3|NA|TRBJ2-7|NA
TGTGCCATCAGCGGCGGTTACTACGAGCAGTACTTC
CAISGGYYEQYF
>TRBV23-1|NA|TRBJ1-5|NA
TGCGCCAGCAGTCCGAGGCCCAGCCCCCCTAACAGCAATCAGCCCCAGCATTTT
CASSPRPSPPNSNQPQHF
>TRBV7-9|NA|TRBJ2-6|NA
TGTGCCAGCAGCTTAGATCGCAGGGTCTCTGGGGCCAACGTCCTGACTTTC
CASSLDRRVSGANVLTF
>TRBV10-2|once|TRBJ1-1|NA
TGCGCCAGCAGTGAGTCGAGGCCCATGAACACTGAAGCTTTCTTT
CASSESRPMNTEAFF
>TRBV11-2|NA|TRBJ2-2|TRBD2
TGTGCCAGCAGACCCCTAGCGGTCGAGAAGATCGGGGAGCTGTTTTTT
CASRPLAVEKIGELFF
>TRBV25-1|NA|TRBJ2-1|NA
TGTGCCAGCAGTGAGTGGCGGGACCACAATGAGCAGTTCTTC
CASSEWRDHNEQFF
>TRBV7-3|NA|TRBJ2-3|NA
TGTGCCAGCAGCTCTCCTGGGCCCCGCACAGATACGCAGTATTTT
CASSSPGPRTDTQYF
>TRBV2|few|TRBJ2-5|NA
TGTGCCAGCAGTACAACTAGATCACAAGAGACCCAGTACTTC
CASSTTRSQETQYF
>TRBV28|once|TRBJ2-3|TRBD1
TGTGCCAGCACCCAGGGGGGACAGGGGGTTGGAGATACGCAGTATTTT
CASTQGGQGVGDTQYF
>TRBV28|NA|TRBJ2-5|TRBD1
TGTGCCAGCAGCTTCCGGGACAGGGGAGAGACCCAGTACTTC
CASSFRDRGETQYF
>TRBV5-4|NA|TRBJ2-2|TRBD2
TGTGCCAGCAGTGTTCTTGGGACTAGCCTGAGAAGCGGGGAGCTGTTTTTT
CASSVLGTSLRSGELFF
>TRBV4-2|NA|TRBJ1-2|TRBD1
TGTGCCAGCAGCCCGGGGCCGGGACAGGGGGCTATGGTCTATGGCTACACCTTC
CASSPGPGQGAMVYGYTF
>TRBV19|NA|TRBJ1-5|NA
TGTGCCACCTCGGAGGGGAGCCGAGACAATCAGCCCCAGCATTTT
CATSEGSRDNQPQHF
>TRBV30|few|TRBJ2-3|TRBD2
TGTGCCTGGAGGGCGACAGGGTCTCTAGCGGGGGGTAGTCGGGATACGCAGTATTTT
CAWRATGSLAGGSRDTQYF
>TRBV7-9|NA|TRBJ1-5|TRBD1
TGTTCCAGCAGCTCTGGACAGGGGGTTGGTAGCAATCAGCCCCAGCATTTT
CSSSSGQGVGSNQPQHF
>TRBV18|NA|TRBJ1-2|TRBD1
TGTGCCAGCTCACCAGTCCTACAGGGGAACTATGGCTACACCTTC
CASSPVLQGNYGYTF
>TRBV19|NA|TRBJ1-2|NA
TGTGCCAGTAGTATCTATCGGGGGGGGGACTATGGCTACACCTTC
CASSIYRGGDYGYTF
>TRBV6-4|NA|TRBJ2-1|TRBD2
TGTGCCAGCAGTGACTCGGCGGGAGGGGGGAATGAGCAGTTCTTC
CASSDSAGGGNEQFF
>TRBV19|NA|TRBJ2-5|TRBD2
TGTGCCAGTAGTAAATATAGCGGGAGTGGTGTGGAGACCCAGTACTTC
CASSKYSGSGVETQYF
>TRBV5-1|NA|TRBJ1-1|NA
TGCGCCAGCAGCACCCCAGGTTTGGACACTGAAGCTTTCTTT
CASSTPGLDTEAFF
>TRBV6-1|NA|TRBJ1-1|NA
TGTGCCAGCAGTTTTATCCGGGAGAACACTGAAGCTTTCTTT
CASSFIRENTEAFF
>TRBV19|NA|TRBJ2-4|TRBD2
TGTGCCAGTACCCCGTTGGGGGAGGGGCGCGGGCGGAACATTCAGTACTTC
CASTPLGEGRGRNIQYF